This record looks at one T cell receptor (beta chain) sequence and its context. Its cognate antigen is unknown. The sample belongs to a study of OX40 agonist ivuxolimab in advanced cancers. About the research overall: Ivuxolimab was administered intravenously to patients at 0.01 to 10 mg/kg every 2 weeks. The study, taken as a whole, reports: Researchers report that CD8+ T cells had, on average, more expanded clones than CD4+. There were also nonresponders showing low normalized T-cell clonal expansion.

CDR3 length equals 16 residues. V shed 3 bases and J 4 bases; nucleotides not matched to a gene: 10. Germline values: CDR1 SGHTA, CDR2 FQGNSA. The data were produced by immunoSEQ multiplex PCR, yet TCRdb's version contains in-frame clones alone and is incomplete. Among 65,000 to 95,000 clones, over 75% were seen once, and the ten largest hold about 2.1%. The sequence was collected from an adult with an advanced solid tumor such as melanoma, head and neck, liver or kidney cancer. The sequences come from CD4+ or CD8+ T cells sorted from blood, collected in a trial of the OX40 agonist ivuxolimab. The V gene is TRBV7-2, the J gene TRBJ2-7; 9 bases match TRBD2. The CDR3 loop reads CASSFQGLAPGYEQYF. The CDR3 coding sequence is TGTGCCAGCAGCTTTCAGGGACTAGCTCCAGGGTACGAGCAGTACTTC.